This T cell receptor beta chain was sequenced during a study of CDR3 diversity in severe acne. In TCRdb, the PCR reads were re-called with MiXCR into one record per CDR3 protein. The sample has fewer than 90,000 distinct CDR3 sequences; around 53% are singletons. This CDR3 region has 14 residues. V shed 1 base and J shed 7 bases, with 14 bases lying between them. Per the germline V gene, CDR1 is SGHAT and CDR2 is FQNNGV. The material sequenced was blood. The chain recombines TRBV11-2 with TRBJ2-7, with D tentatively TRBD1 (5 bases). The sequence was collected from a male donor in good health, without acne. CDR3 bases: TGTGCCAGCAGCTTAGGCTTCAGGGTTGGTGAGCAGTACTTC. Translated, it gives CASSLGFRVGEQYF.